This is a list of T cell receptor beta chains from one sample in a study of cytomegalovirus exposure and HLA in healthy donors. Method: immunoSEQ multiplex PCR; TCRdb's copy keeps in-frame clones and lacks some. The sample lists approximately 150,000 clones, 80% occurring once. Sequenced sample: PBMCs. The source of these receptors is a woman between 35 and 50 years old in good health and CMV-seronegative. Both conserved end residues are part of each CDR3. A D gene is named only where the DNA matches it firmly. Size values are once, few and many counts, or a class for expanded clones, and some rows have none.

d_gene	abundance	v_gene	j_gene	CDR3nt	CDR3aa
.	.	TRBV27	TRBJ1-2	TGTGCCAGCAGTGTCCGTGATGGCTACACCTTC	CASSVRDGYTF
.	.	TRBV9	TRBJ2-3	TGTGCCAGCAGCGCGGGCACAGATACGCAGTATTTT	CASSAGTDTQYF
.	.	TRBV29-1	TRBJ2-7	TGCAGCGTAGCCGAGGGCGACGAGCAGTACTTC	CSVAEGDEQYF
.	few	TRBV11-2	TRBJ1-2	TGTGCCAGCAGCGACGGACAGAGACCTTATGGCTACACCTTC	CASSDGQRPYGYTF
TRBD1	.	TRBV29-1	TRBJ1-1	TGCAGCGTAGACTCGACAGGGGGCGGATTAGGTGAAGCTTTCTTT	CSVDSTGGGLGEAFF
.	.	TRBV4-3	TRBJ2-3	TGCGCCAGCAGCCAGGGCCCTTATACTAGCACAGATACGCAGTATTTT	CASSQGPYTSTDTQYF
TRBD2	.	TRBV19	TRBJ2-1	TGTGCCAGTATGGAGCGGGGGGTCGACTACAATGAGCAGTTCTTC	CASMERGVDYNEQFF
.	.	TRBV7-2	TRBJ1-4	TGTGCCAGCAGCTTAGATCCTGGGAGAGACGAAAAACTGTTTTTT	CASSLDPGRDEKLFF
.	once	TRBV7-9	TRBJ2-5	TGTGCCAGCAGCCCGACACTAGCCCCCGGCCCCAAAGATACCCAGTACTTC	CASSPTLAPGPKDTQYF
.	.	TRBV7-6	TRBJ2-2	TGTGCCAGCAGCCCGAAAACCCGGACCGGGGAGCTGTTTTTT	CASSPKTRTGELFF
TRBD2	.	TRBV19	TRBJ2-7	TGTGCCAGTAGTACATGGACTAGAGGAAGATCCTACGAGCAGTACTTC	CASSTWTRGRSYEQYF
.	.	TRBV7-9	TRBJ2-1	TGTGCCAGCACCACTACTGTCCGGAGTTACAATGAGCAGTTCTTC	CASTTTVRSYNEQFF
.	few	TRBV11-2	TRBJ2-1	TGTGCCAGCAGCCTTTTGGAGCGCGCCATCAATGAGCAGTTCTTC	CASSLLERAINEQFF
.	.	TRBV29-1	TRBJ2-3	TGCAGCGTCTTAGTAGTTGCTAGCACGGATACGCAGTATTTT	CSVLVVASTDTQYF
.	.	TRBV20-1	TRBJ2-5	TGCAGTGGACAGTTTGGGACCCAGTACTTC	CSGQFGTQYF
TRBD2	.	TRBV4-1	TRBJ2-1	TGCGCCAGCAGCCTACGGACTAGCGGGAGCGATGAGCAGTTCTTC	CASSLRTSGSDEQFF
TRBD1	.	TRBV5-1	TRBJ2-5	TGCGCCAGCAGCTTGGCCCCCCCGACAGGGGCCCAAGAGACCCAGTACTTC	CASSLAPPTGAQETQYF
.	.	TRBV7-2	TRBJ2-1	TGTGCCAGCAGCTCCGGGACGGGAGCCTACAATGAGCAGTTCTTC	CASSSGTGAYNEQFF
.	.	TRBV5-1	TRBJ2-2	TGCGCCAGCACCCGCCGAGGAGGGCCCGCGAACACCGGGGAGCTGTTTTTT	CASTRRGGPANTGELFF
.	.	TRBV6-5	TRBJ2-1	TGTGCCAGCACCCTGGGGGGTTCTCGCTACAATGAGCAGTTCTTC	CASTLGGSRYNEQFF
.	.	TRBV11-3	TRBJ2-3	TGTGCCAGCAGCCCCCTAGGCAGCACAGATACGCAGTATTTT	CASSPLGSTDTQYF
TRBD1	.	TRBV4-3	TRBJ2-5	TGCGCCAGCAGCCAAGACAGGGGGTTTCAAGAGACCCAGTACTTC	CASSQDRGFQETQYF
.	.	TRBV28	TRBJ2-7	TGTGCCAGCAGTTCCTCTTCGGCAGGCGAGCAGTACTTC	CASSSSSAGEQYF
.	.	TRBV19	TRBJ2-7	TGTGCCAGTAGTCCCTCTTACGGGTACGAGCAGTACTTC	CASSPSYGYEQYF
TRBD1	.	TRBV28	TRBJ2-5	TGTGCCAGCAGTGGGACAGCGGAGACCCAGTACTTC	CASSGTAETQYF
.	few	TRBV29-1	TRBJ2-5	TGCAGCGTTGTAATCAGGGTCGGGGAGACCCAGTACTTC	CSVVIRVGETQYF
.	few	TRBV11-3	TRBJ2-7	TGTGCCAGCAGCCTGCTTGCGTACGAGCAGTACTTC	CASSLLAYEQYF
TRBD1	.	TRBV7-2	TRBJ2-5	TGTGCCAGCAGCTCCCACGGGACAGGTCGAGAGACCCAGTACTTC	CASSSHGTGRETQYF
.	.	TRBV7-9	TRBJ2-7	TGTGCCAGCAGCTCCCCTGTGGCAGGGTTTTACTTC	CASSSPVAGFYF
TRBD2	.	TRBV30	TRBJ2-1	TGTGCCTGGAGTGTACTAGCGGGGGGGATATACAATGAGCAGTTCTTC	CAWSVLAGGIYNEQFF
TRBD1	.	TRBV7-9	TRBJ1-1	TGTGCCAGCAGCCCCACGGACAGGGGCAACACTGAAGCTTTCTTT	CASSPTDRGNTEAFF
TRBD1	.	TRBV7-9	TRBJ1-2	TGTGCCAGCAGACCCGGACAGGGGGCGCAGGACTATGGCTACACCTTC	CASRPGQGAQDYGYTF
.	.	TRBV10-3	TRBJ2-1	TGTGCCATCAGTGAAGAGGCGGTGGCCTACAATGAGCAGTTCTTC	CAISEEAVAYNEQFF
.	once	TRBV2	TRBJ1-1	TGTGCCAGCAGACCAGAAGGGAGCGAAGCTTTCTTT	CASRPEGSEAFF
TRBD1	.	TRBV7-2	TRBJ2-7	TGTGCCAGCAGCTTGCGACAGGGACCCTACGAGCAGTACTTC	CASSLRQGPYEQYF
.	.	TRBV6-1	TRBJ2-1	TGTGCCAGCAGTGAGGCGGCCCTGCCCTACAATGAGCAGTTCTTC	CASSEAALPYNEQFF
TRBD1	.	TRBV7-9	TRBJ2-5	TGTTCCAGCAGCTTAGAGGGACAGGGGCATGGGACCCAGTACTTC	CSSSLEGQGHGTQYF
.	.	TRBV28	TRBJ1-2	TGTGCCATCCCTCGCGGGGCGGATAGCTATGGCTACACCTTC	CAIPRGADSYGYTF
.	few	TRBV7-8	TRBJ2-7	TGTGCCAGCAGCCAACGACAGTCCCGGGGGGAGCAGTACTTC	CASSQRQSRGEQYF
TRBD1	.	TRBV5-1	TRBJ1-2	TGCGCCAGCAGCTTTACAGGGGACTATGGCTACACCTTC	CASSFTGDYGYTF
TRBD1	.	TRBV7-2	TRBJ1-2	TGTGCCAGCAGCTTGACAGGGCAGGGTGGCTACACCTTC	CASSLTGQGGYTF
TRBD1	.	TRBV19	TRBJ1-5	TGTGCCAGTAGTGTTGGGACAGGGTATCAGCCCCAGCATTTT	CASSVGTGYQPQHF
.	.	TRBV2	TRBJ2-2	TGTGCCAGCAGCGCAGGGAGGATCGGGGAGCTGTTTTTT	CASSAGRIGELFF
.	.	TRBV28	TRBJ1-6	TGTGCCAGCAGTTACCTCTACTCGGACGGGGGACGGGGTAGGTCCTATAATTCACCCCTCCACTTT	CASSYLYSDGGRGRSYNSPLHF
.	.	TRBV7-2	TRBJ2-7	TGTGCCAGCAGCTTAGCGCTTGGGGGAGGCTACGAGCAGTACTTC	CASSLALGGGYEQYF
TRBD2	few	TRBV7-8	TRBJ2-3	TGTGCCAGCAGCTTAGTCGGGACTAGCGTAGTAGGGGCGCAGTATTTT	CASSLVGTSVVGAQYF
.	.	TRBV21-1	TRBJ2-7	TGTGCCAGCAGCAAAATACTAGCGAGCTCCTACGAGCAGTACTTC	CASSKILASSYEQYF
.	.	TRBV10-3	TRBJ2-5	TGTGCCATCAGTGACTTAATCCAAGAGACCCAGTACTTC	CAISDLIQETQYF
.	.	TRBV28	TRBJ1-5	TGTGCCAGCAGGTCAACTAGTCAGCCCCAGCATTTT	CASRSTSQPQHF
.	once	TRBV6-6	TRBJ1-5	TGTGCCAGCAGTTACTCGAGTCCTGCTCAGCCCCAGCATTTT	CASSYSSPAQPQHF
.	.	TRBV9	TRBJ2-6	TGTGCCAGCAGATCCGGTTCTGGGGCCAACGTCCTGACTTTC	CASRSGSGANVLTF